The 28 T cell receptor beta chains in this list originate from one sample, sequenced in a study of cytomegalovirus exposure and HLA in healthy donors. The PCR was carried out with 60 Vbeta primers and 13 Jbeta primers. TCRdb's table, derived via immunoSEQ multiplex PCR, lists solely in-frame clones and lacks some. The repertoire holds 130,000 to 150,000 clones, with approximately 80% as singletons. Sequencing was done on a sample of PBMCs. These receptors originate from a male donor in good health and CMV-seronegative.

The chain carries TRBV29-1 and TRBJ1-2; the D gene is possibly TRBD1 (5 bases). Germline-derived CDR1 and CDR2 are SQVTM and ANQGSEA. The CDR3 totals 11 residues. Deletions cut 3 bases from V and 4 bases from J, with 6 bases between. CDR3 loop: CSVDRVYGYTF. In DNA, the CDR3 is TGCAGCGTTGACAGGGTCTATGGCTACACCTTC.

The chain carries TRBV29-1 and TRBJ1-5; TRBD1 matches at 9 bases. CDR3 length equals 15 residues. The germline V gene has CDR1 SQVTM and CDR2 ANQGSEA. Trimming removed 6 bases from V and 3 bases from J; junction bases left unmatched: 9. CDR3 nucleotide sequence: TGCAGCGTAGCCACCGGGACAGGGACCAATCAGCCCCAGCATTTT. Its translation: CSVATGTGTNQPQHF. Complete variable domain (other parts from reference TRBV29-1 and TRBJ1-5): SAVISQKPSRDICQRGTSLTIQCQVDSQVTMMFWYRQQPGQSLTLIATANQGSEATYESGFVIDKFPISRPNLTFSTLTVSNMSPEDSSIYLCSVATGTGTNQPQHFGDGTRLSIL.

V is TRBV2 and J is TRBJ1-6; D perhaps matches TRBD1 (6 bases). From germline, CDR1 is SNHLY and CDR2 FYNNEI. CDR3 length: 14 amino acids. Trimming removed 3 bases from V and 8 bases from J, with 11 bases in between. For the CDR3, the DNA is TGTGCCAGCAGTGAGGTGCAGGGGCATTCACCCCTCCACTTT. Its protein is CASSEVQGHSPLHF.

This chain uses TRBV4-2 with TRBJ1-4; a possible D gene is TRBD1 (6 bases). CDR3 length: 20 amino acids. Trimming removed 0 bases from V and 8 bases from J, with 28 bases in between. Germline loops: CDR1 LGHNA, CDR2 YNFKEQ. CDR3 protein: CASSQDPFDRQGRMQEKLFF. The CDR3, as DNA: TGTGCCAGCAGCCAAGATCCTTTTGATAGGCAGGGGCGAATGCAGGAAAAACTGTTTTTT.

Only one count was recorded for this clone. The CDR3 region is CASSWERGFSSTDTQYF. The CDR3 bases are TGTGCCAGTAGTTGGGAGCGGGGTTTCTCTAGCACAGATACGCAGTATTTT. This chain joins TRBV19 and TRBJ2-3; 7 nucleotides agree with TRBD2. This CDR3 has 17 residues. Germline lookup yields CDR1 LNHDA and CDR2 SQIVND (reference sequence). Trimming cost V 5 bases and J 0 bases; bases outside gene matches: 11.

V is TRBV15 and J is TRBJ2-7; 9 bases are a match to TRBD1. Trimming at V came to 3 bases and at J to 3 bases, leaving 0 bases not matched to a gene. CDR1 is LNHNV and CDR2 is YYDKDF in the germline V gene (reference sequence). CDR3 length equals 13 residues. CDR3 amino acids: CATSRDRGYEQYF. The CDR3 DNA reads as TGTGCCACCAGCAGGGACAGGGGCTACGAGCAGTACTTC.

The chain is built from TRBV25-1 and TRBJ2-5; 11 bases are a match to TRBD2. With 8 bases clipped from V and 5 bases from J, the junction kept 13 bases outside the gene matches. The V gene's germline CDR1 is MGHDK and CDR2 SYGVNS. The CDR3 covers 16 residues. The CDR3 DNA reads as TGTGCCAGCCGTTCCCCGGGACTAGCGGCCTATGAGACCCAGTACTTC. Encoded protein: CASRSPGLAAYETQYF.

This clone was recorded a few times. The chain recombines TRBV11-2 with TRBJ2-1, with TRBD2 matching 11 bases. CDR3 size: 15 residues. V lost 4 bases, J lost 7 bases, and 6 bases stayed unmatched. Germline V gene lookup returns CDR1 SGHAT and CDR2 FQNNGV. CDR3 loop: CASSSTSGGFNEQFF. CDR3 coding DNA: TGTGCCAGCAGCTCCACTAGCGGGGGCTTTAATGAGCAGTTCTTC.

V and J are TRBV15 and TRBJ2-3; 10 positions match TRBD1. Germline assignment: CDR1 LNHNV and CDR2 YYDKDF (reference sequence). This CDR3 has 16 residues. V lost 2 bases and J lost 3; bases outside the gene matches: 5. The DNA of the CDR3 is TGTGCCACCAGCAGACAACCGGGACAGGGGACAGATACGCAGTATTTT. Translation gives CATSRQPGQGTDTQYF.

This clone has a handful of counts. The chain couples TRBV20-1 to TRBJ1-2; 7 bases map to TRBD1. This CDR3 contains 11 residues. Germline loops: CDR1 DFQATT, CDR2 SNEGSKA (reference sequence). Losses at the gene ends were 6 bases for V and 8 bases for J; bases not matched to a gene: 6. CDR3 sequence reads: CSATPGGGYTF. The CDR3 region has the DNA TGCAGTGCCACCCCAGGGGGAGGCTACACCTTC.

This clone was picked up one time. CDR3 amino acids: CASSLSGTGHGYTF. The CDR3 DNA reads as TGTGCCAGCAGCCTCTCCGGGACAGGACATGGCTACACCTTC. V is TRBV7-3 and J is TRBJ1-2; 8 bases are a match to TRBD1. Germline V gives CDR1 SGHTA, CDR2 FQGTGA. With 5 bases clipped from V and 6 bases from J, the junction kept 8 bases outside the gene matches. The CDR3 length is 14 residues.

The CDR3 spells CASSSVRDRETKNGYTF. CDR3 sequence (DNA): TGTGCCAGCAGCTCCGTCCGGGACAGGGAAACCAAGAATGGCTACACCTTC. This rearrangement joins TRBV13 to TRBJ1-2; 9 bases are shared with TRBD1. V shed 4 bases and J 6 bases; nucleotides not matched to a gene: 15. The V gene's germline CDR1 is PRHDT and CDR2 FYEKMQ (reference sequence). The CDR3 contains 17 residues.

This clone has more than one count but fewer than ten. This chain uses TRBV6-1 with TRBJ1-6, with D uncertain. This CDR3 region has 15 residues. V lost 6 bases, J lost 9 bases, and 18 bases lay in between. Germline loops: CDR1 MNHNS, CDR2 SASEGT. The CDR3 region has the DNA TGTGCCAGCAGGAGCGACGGCATCCGAGGTTCACCCCTCCACTTT. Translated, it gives CASRSDGIRGSPLHF.

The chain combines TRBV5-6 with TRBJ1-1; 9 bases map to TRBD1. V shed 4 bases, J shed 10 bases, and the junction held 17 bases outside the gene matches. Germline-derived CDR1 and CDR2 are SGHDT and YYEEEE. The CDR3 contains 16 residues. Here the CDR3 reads CASSPYMTGGNELAFF. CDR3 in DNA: TGTGCCAGCAGCCCCTATATGACAGGGGGAAATGAGTTAGCTTTCTTT.

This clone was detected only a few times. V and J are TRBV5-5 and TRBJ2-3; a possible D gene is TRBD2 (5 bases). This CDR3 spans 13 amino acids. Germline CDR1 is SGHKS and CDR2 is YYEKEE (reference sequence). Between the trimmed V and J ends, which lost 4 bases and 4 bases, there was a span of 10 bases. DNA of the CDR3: TGTGCCAGCAGCCTCGGAGGTGCAGATACGCAGTATTTT. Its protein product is CASSLGGADTQYF.

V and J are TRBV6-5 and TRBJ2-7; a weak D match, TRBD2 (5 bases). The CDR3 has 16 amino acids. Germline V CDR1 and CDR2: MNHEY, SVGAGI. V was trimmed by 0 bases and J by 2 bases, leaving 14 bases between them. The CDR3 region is CASSYSLREVPYEQYF. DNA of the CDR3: TGTGCCAGCAGTTACTCATTACGGGAAGTGCCCTACGAGCAGTACTTC.

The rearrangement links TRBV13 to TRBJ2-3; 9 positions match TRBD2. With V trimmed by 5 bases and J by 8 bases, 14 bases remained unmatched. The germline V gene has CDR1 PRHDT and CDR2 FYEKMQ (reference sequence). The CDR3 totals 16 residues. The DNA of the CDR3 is TGTGCCAGCAGCCACAGGCGACTAGCGGATTATATTACGCAGTATTTT. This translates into CASSHRRLADYITQYF.

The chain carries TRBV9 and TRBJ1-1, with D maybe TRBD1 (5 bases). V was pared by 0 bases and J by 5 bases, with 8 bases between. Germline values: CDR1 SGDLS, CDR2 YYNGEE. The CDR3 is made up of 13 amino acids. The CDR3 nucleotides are TGTGCCAGCAGCGTAGAGGGGTGGACTGAAGCTTTCTTT. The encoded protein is CASSVEGWTEAFF. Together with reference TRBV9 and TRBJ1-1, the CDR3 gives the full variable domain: DSGVTQTPKHLITATGQRVTLRCSPRSGDLSVYWYQQSLDQGLQFLIQYYNGEERAKGNILERFSAQQFPDLHSELNLSSLELGDSALYFCASSVEGWTEAFFGQGTRLTVV.

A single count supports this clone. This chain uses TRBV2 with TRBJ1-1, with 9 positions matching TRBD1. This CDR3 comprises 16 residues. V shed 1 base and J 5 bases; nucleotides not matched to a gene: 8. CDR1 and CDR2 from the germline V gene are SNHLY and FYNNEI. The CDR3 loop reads CASSEDIYRGPTEAFF. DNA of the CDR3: TGTGCCAGCAGTGAAGATATTTACAGGGGGCCAACTGAAGCTTTCTTT.

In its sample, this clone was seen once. CDR3 DNA sequence: TGTGCCAGCAGCGAATCCAGACAGATTGGCGTCTATGGCTACACCTTC. Amino acids: CASSESRQIGVYGYTF. The V gene is TRBV5-6, the J gene TRBJ1-2; possibly TRBD1 for D (5 bases). Trimming took 4 bases from V and 4 from J, leaving 20 bases between them. The CDR3 is 16 residues long. The germline V gene has CDR1 SGHDT and CDR2 YYEEEE.

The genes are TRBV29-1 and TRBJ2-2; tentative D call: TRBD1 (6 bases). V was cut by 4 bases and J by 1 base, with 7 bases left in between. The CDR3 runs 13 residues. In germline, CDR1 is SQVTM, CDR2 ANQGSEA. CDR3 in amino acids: CSVVRGNTGELFF. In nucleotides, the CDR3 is TGCAGCGTTGTCAGGGGGAACACCGGGGAGCTGTTTTTT.

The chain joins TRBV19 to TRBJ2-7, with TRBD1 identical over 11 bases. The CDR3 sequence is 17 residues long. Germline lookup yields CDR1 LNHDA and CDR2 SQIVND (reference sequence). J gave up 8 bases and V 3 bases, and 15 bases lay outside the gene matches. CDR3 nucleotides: TGTGCCAGTAGTATCTCCCCCGGGACAGGGGGAGATTATAAGCAGTACTTC. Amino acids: CASSISPGTGGDYKQYF.

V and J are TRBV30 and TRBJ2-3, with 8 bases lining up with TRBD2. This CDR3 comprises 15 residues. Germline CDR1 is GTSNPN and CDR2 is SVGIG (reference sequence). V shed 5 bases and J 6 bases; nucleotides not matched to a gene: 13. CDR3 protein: CAWDKKAGGSDTQYF. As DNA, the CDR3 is TGTGCCTGGGATAAGAAGGCGGGGGGCTCCGATACGCAGTATTTT.

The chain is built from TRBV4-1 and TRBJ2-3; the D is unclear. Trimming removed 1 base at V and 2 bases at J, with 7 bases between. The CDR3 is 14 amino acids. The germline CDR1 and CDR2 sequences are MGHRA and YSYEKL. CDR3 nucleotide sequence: TGCGCCAGCAGCCAAGGGCCCTTCACAGATACGCAGTATTTT. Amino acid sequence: CASSQGPFTDTQYF.

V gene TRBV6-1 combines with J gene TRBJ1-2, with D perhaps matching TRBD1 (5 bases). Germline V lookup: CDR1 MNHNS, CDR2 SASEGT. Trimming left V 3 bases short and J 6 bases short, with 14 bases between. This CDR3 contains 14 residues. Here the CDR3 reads CASSEPAGWNGYTF. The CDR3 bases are TGTGCCAGCAGTGAGCCGGCAGGGTGGAATGGCTACACCTTC.

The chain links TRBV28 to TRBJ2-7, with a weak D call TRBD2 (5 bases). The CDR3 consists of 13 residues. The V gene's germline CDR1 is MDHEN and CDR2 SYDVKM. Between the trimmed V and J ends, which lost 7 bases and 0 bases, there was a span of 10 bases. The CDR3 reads CASTTRSSYEQYF. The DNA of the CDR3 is TGTGCCAGCACTACTAGAAGCTCCTACGAGCAGTACTTC.

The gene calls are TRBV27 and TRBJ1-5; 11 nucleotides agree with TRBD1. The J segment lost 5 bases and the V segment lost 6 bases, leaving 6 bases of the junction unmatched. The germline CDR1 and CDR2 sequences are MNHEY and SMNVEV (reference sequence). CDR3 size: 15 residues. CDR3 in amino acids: CASRRTGGADQPQHF. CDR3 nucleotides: TGTGCCAGCAGGCGGACAGGGGGCGCGGATCAGCCCCAGCATTTT.

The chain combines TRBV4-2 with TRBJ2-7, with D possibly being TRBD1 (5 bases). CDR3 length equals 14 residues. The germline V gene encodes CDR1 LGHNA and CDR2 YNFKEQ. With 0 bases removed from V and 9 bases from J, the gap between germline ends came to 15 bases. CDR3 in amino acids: CASSQDPGSDRQYF. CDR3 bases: TGTGCCAGCAGCCAAGATCCAGGGTCTGATCGGCAGTACTTC.